The rows below give T cell receptor beta chains drawn from one sample of a study of siplizumab effects on memory and regulatory T cells. TCRdb keeps only in-frame clones here, not all; method: immunoSEQ multiplex PCR. Of approximately 100,000 clones in the sample, 85% to 95% were seen once. The specimen sequenced was non-Treg CD4+ T cells sorted from blood. These receptor sequences come from a human donor in good health. CDR3s include the opening cysteine and the closing phenylalanine or tryptophan. Each record gives: D gene, J gene, clone size, V gene, CDR3 DNA, CDR3 protein. D genes are given only for firm matches. Rows may omit the clone size; those that give it use once, few, many or a size class.

D gene: TRBD1; J gene: TRBJ1-2; clone size: .; V gene: TRBV7-2; CDR3 DNA: TGTGCCAGCAGCTTAAGGGACAGGGGTGGCTACACCTTC; CDR3 protein: CASSLRDRGGYTF
D gene: .; J gene: TRBJ2-7; clone size: .; V gene: TRBV27; CDR3 DNA: TGTGCCAGCATAAGAAGGGACGGCAGCTACGAGCAGTACTTC; CDR3 protein: CASIRRDGSYEQYF
D gene: .; J gene: TRBJ2-7; clone size: .; V gene: TRBV9; CDR3 DNA: TGTGCCAGCAGCACTCGGACGGCGCCCCACTACGAGCAGTACTTC; CDR3 protein: CASSTRTAPHYEQYF
D gene: TRBD1; J gene: TRBJ2-7; clone size: .; V gene: TRBV6-5; CDR3 DNA: TGTGCCAGCAGCAACCGGGACAGGGGATCTCCCGAGCAGTACTTC; CDR3 protein: CASSNRDRGSPEQYF
D gene: .; J gene: TRBJ2-2; clone size: once; V gene: TRBV7-6; CDR3 DNA: TGTGCCAGCAGCTCCCGAGGGGGGCAGGGCGGTACCGGGGAGCTGTTTTTT; CDR3 protein: CASSSRGGQGGTGELFF
D gene: TRBD1; J gene: TRBJ1-4; clone size: .; V gene: TRBV5-1; CDR3 DNA: TGCGCCAGCAGATTGCGGACAGGGTCGAGTGAAAAACTGTTTTTT; CDR3 protein: CASRLRTGSSEKLFF
D gene: .; J gene: TRBJ1-3; clone size: .; V gene: TRBV18; CDR3 DNA: TGTGCCAGCTCCCTATCACAGGTGGAAGGAAACACCATATATTTT; CDR3 protein: CASSLSQVEGNTIYF
D gene: TRBD2; J gene: TRBJ2-1; clone size: .; V gene: TRBV10-3; CDR3 DNA: TGTGCCATCAGCCCCAACGGGCGGGAGGGCCAGGAGCAGTTCTTC; CDR3 protein: CAISPNGREGQEQFF
D gene: .; J gene: TRBJ2-7; clone size: .; V gene: TRBV7-6; CDR3 DNA: TGTGCCAGCAGCCCGATACCGGGACCCTACGAGCAGTACTTC; CDR3 protein: CASSPIPGPYEQYF
D gene: .; J gene: TRBJ2-1; clone size: .; V gene: TRBV18; CDR3 DNA: TGTGCCAGCTCACCGGGAACTCCCTACAATGAGCAGTTCTTC; CDR3 protein: CASSPGTPYNEQFF
D gene: .; J gene: TRBJ1-2; clone size: .; V gene: TRBV5-4; CDR3 DNA: TGTGCCAGCAGCTTGGGGGGGCTGACAAGAAAAACCCTAGATGGCTACACCTTC; CDR3 protein: CASSLGGLTRKTLDGYTF
D gene: .; J gene: TRBJ1-3; clone size: .; V gene: TRBV28; CDR3 DNA: TGTGCCAGCTCCTTGGGGGCGCCTGGGAACACCATATATTTT; CDR3 protein: CASSLGAPGNTIYF
D gene: TRBD2; J gene: TRBJ2-3; clone size: .; V gene: TRBV5-1; CDR3 DNA: TGCGCCAGCTGCCGACTAGCGGGAGTCGTGAGCACAGATACGCAGTATTTT; CDR3 protein: CASCRLAGVVSTDTQYF
D gene: .; J gene: TRBJ2-3; clone size: .; V gene: TRBV5-1; CDR3 DNA: TGCGCCAGCAGCGCGGGTAGCACAGATACGCAGTATTTT; CDR3 protein: CASSAGSTDTQYF
D gene: .; J gene: TRBJ2-3; clone size: .; V gene: TRBV5-1; CDR3 DNA: TGCGCCAGCGGGGACAACACAGATACGCAGTATTTT; CDR3 protein: CASGDNTDTQYF
D gene: .; J gene: TRBJ1-4; clone size: .; V gene: TRBV12-5; CDR3 DNA: TGTGCTAGTGGTCCAGGGTATGCTGAAAAACTGTTTTTT; CDR3 protein: CASGPGYAEKLFF
D gene: .; J gene: TRBJ1-5; clone size: .; V gene: TRBV7-6; CDR3 DNA: TGTGCCAGCAGCTTAGGATCGTCGGAGCCCCAGCATTTT; CDR3 protein: CASSLGSSEPQHF
D gene: .; J gene: TRBJ2-1; clone size: .; V gene: TRBV6-5; CDR3 DNA: TGTGCCAGCAGTTACCGCGGGACAGTGCAGTTCTTC; CDR3 protein: CASSYRGTVQFF
D gene: TRBD1; J gene: TRBJ2-5; clone size: .; V gene: TRBV5-1; CDR3 DNA: TGCGCCAGCAGCGTAACAGGGGATGGGACCCAGTACTTC; CDR3 protein: CASSVTGDGTQYF
D gene: .; J gene: TRBJ1-2; clone size: .; V gene: TRBV6-5; CDR3 DNA: TGTGCCACCTGGTCGCTTCACGGCTACACCTTC; CDR3 protein: CATWSLHGYTF
D gene: TRBD2; J gene: TRBJ2-7; clone size: once; V gene: TRBV29-1; CDR3 DNA: TGCAGCGTTGAATCGGGGGGGGCTTACGAGCAGTACTTC; CDR3 protein: CSVESGGAYEQYF
D gene: .; J gene: TRBJ1-5; clone size: .; V gene: TRBV27; CDR3 DNA: TGTGCCAGCAGCCCAAACAGGCTACACAATCAGCCCCAGCATTTT; CDR3 protein: CASSPNRLHNQPQHF
D gene: .; J gene: TRBJ2-3; clone size: .; V gene: TRBV7-9; CDR3 DNA: TGTGCCAGCAGCTTAGATAGCGTTAGCAGGATACTAACAGATACGCAGTATTTT; CDR3 protein: CASSLDSVSRILTDTQYF
D gene: .; J gene: TRBJ2-3; clone size: .; V gene: TRBV5-1; CDR3 DNA: TGCGCCAGCAGCTTGGTGGTAACAGATACGCAGTATTTT; CDR3 protein: CASSLVVTDTQYF
D gene: .; J gene: TRBJ1-1; clone size: once; V gene: TRBV19; CDR3 DNA: TGTGCCAGTAGTATATTCGCAGGGACGAACACTGAAGCTTTCTTT; CDR3 protein: CASSIFAGTNTEAFF
D gene: .; J gene: TRBJ1-1; clone size: .; V gene: TRBV10-3; CDR3 DNA: TGTGCCATCAGAGTTATAGGGGAGGGTGAAGCTTTCTTT; CDR3 protein: CAIRVIGEGEAFF
D gene: .; J gene: TRBJ2-3; clone size: .; V gene: TRBV5-6; CDR3 DNA: TGTGCCAGCAGCTCGGGAACAGATACGCAGTATTTT; CDR3 protein: CASSSGTDTQYF
D gene: TRBD2; J gene: TRBJ2-3; clone size: .; V gene: TRBV7-3; CDR3 DNA: TGTGCCAGCAGCCGACAACCGCGGGGGGGCACAGATACGCAGTATTTT; CDR3 protein: CASSRQPRGGTDTQYF